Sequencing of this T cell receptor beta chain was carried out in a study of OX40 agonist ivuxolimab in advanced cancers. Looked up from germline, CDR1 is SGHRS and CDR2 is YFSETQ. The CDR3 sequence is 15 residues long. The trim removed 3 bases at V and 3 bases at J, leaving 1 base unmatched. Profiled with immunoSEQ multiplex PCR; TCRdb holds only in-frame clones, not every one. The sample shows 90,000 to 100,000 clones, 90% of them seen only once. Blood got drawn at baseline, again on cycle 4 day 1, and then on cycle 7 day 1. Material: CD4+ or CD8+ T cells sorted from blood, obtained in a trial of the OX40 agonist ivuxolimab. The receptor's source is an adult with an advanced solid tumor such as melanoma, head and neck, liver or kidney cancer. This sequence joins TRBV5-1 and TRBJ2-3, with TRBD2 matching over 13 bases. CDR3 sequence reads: CASSWGLAGTDTQYF. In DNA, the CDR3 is TGCGCCAGCAGCTGGGGACTAGCGGGAACAGATACGCAGTATTTT.